These 3 T cell receptor beta chains were all obtained from the same sample, sequenced in a study of early T cells in non-severe SARS-CoV-2 infection. TCRdb reprocessed the 5' RACE reads with MiXCR, giving one entry per CDR3 protein. Of around 50,000 distinct CDR3 sequences listed, around an eighth are singletons. Sequencing input: whole blood. All receptors derive from an adult who was a healthcare worker with PCR-confirmed SARS-CoV-2 infection or an uninfected control (not recorded which).

This clonotype was picked up many times. This chain uses TRBV5-8 with TRBJ2-1; 7 positions agree with TRBD1. Germline CDR1 reads SGHTS; CDR2 reads YDEGEE. V lost 2 bases to trimming and J lost 0 bases; unmatched junction nucleotides: 8. This CDR3 contains 17 residues. As DNA, the CDR3 is TGTGCCAGCAGCTTAAGGACAGGCCTAAGCTCCTACAATGAGCAGTTCTTC. This encodes CASSLRTGLSSYNEQFF.

The V and J genes are TRBV28 and TRBJ1-2; D is unresolved. The V end lost 9 bases, the J end lost 2 bases, and 10 bases lay between the germline ends. Germline CDR1 MDHEN, CDR2 SYDVKM. The CDR3 is made up of 12 amino acids. CDR3 in DNA: TGTGCCAGTACGCGGGAGAACTATGGCTACACCTTC. Its translation: CASTRENYGYTF.

This sequence joins TRBV21-1 and TRBJ2-1; the table's D call of TRBD1 was not tested on the DNA. TRBV21-1 is assigned pseudogene status. This CDR3 has 15 residues. CDR3 nucleotides: TGTGCCAGCAGCTCCCCGCCCACTGGGATCCCTGAGCAGTTCTTC. Its translation is CASSSPPTGIPEQFF.